These T cell receptor beta chains were read from a single sample in a study of CD8+CD57+ T cells in acquired aplastic anemia. Using its own MiXCR run on the reads, TCRdb lists one record per CDR3 protein. The sample lists 80,000 or so distinct CDR3 sequences; about half were seen once. Sequenced material: sorted CD4+, CD8+, or CD8+CD57+ T cells (not recorded which) from PBMCs. The receptor source for this set is a human donor in good health, serving as a control. Each CDR3 is given with its conserved first and last residue. D genes are given only for firm matches. Rows may omit the clone size; those that give it use once, few, many or a size class.

V gene	J gene	D gene	clone size	CDR3 protein	CDR3 DNA
TRBV12-3/TRBV12-4	TRBJ1-6	-	-	CASSDASPLHF	TGTGCCAGCAGTGACGCGTCACCCCTCCACTTT
TRBV6-1	TRBJ2-5	-	few	CASSDPPETQYF	TGTGCCAGCAGTGACCCCCCAGAGACCCAGTACTTC
TRBV2	TRBJ1-4	-	-	CASSGSSNEELFF	TGTGCCAGCAGTGGCAGCAGTAATGAAGAACTGTTTTTT
TRBV16	TRBJ1-2	-	-	CASSQSDTFVNYGYTF	TGTGCCAGCAGCCAATCGGACACCTTTGTTAACTATGGCTACACCTTC
TRBV15	TRBJ1-4	-	-	CATSDLPVTNEKLFF	TGTGCCACCAGTGATTTGCCCGTAACTAATGAAAAACTGTTTTTT
TRBV7-8	TRBJ1-1	-	-	CASSLGRASTEAFF	TGTGCCAGCAGCTTGGGGCGGGCGAGCACTGAAGCTTTCTTT
TRBV6-1	TRBJ2-3	-	many	CASSLGQSTDTQYF	TGTGCCAGCAGCCTCGGACAGAGCACAGATACGCAGTATTTT
TRBV25-1	TRBJ2-3	-	many	CASSQVAPTDTQYF	TGTGCCAGCAGCCAAGTAGCACCCACAGATACGCAGTATTTT